This T cell receptor beta chain emerged from a study of blood T cell repertoires in COVID-19. About the study: COVID-19 samples from acute and convalescent phases originated in the United States, Italy and Spain.

In the original analysis: How many nucleated cells were present was estimated from reference gene primer amplification. Libraries were prepared by immunoSEQ multiplex PCR; TCRdb keeps only in-frame clonotypes and omits some of them. The V and J calls and clone size were taken over from that table, and D and trimming were inferred from the DNA. The sample lists about 210,000 clones, approximately 88% occurring once. In its sample, this clone was seen once. Study members were between about 18 and 95 years old and lived in 25 or so US regions. Each participant's cohort was designated according to participant-reported clinical history. This CDR3 contains 16 residues. Germline CDR1 reads SGHDT; CDR2 reads YYEEEE. Between the trimmed V and J ends, which lost 1 base and 0 bases, there was a span of 11 bases.

Sequenced sample: PBMCs or T cells enriched from blood (not recorded which). This TCR was recovered from a woman in her thirties or forties with acute COVID-19. This chain joins TRBV5-6 and TRBJ1-3; D remains ambiguous. CDR3 loop: CASSLSPLSSGNTIYF. CDR3 DNA: TGTGCCAGCAGCTTGTCCCCCCTCTCCTCTGGAAACACCATATATTTT.